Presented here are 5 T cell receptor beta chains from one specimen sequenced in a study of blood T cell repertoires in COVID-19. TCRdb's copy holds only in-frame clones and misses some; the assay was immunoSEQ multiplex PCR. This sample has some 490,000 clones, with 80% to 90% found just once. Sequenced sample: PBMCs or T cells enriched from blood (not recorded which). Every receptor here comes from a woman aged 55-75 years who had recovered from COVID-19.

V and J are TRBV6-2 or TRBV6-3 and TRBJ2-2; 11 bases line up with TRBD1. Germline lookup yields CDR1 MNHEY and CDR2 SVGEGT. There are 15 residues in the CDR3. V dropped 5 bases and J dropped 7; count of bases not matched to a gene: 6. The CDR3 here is CASSLRTGGVGELFF. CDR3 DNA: TGTGCCAGCAGTCTAAGGACAGGGGGCGTCGGGGAGCTGTTTTTT.

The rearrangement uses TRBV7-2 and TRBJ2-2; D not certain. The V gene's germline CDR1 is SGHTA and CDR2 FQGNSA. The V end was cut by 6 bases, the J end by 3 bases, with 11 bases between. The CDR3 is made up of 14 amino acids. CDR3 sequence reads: CASSSTLDTGELFF. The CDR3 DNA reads TGTGCCAGCAGTTCCACCCTAGACACCGGGGAGCTGTTTTTT.

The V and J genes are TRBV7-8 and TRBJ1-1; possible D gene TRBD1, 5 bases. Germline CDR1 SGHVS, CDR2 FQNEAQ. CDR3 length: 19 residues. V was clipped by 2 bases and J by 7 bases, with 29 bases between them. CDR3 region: CASSLTLVGSSGYGHEAFF. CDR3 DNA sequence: TGTGCCAGCAGCTTAACCCTCGTTGGTTCCTCAGGGTACGGTCATGAAGCTTTCTTT. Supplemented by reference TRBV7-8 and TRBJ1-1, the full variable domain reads GAGVSQSPRYKVAKRGQDVALRCDPISGHVSLFWYQQALGQGPEFLTYFQNEAQLDKSGLPSDRFFAERPEGSVSTLKIQRTQQEDSAVYLCASSLTLVGSSGYGHEAFFGQGTRLTVV.

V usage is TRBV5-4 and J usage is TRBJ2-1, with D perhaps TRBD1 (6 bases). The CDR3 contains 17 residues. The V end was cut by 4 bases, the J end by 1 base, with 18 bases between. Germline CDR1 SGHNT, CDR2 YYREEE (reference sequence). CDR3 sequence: CASSVGQHIGSYNEQFF. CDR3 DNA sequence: TGTGCCAGCAGCGTAGGACAGCACATAGGATCCTACAATGAGCAGTTCTTC.

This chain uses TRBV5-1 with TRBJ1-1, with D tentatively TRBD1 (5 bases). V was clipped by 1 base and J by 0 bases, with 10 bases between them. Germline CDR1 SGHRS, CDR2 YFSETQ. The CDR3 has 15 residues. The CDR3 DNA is TGCGCCAGCAGCTTGTCAGGCAGGGTGAACACTGAAGCTTTCTTT. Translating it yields CASSLSGRVNTEAFF. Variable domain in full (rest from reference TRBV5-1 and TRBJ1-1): KAGVTQTPRYLIKTRGQQVTLSCSPISGHRSVSWYQQTPGQGLQFLFEYFSETQRNKGNFPGRFSGRQFSNSRSEMNVSTLELGDSALYLCASSLSGRVNTEAFFGQGTRLTVV.